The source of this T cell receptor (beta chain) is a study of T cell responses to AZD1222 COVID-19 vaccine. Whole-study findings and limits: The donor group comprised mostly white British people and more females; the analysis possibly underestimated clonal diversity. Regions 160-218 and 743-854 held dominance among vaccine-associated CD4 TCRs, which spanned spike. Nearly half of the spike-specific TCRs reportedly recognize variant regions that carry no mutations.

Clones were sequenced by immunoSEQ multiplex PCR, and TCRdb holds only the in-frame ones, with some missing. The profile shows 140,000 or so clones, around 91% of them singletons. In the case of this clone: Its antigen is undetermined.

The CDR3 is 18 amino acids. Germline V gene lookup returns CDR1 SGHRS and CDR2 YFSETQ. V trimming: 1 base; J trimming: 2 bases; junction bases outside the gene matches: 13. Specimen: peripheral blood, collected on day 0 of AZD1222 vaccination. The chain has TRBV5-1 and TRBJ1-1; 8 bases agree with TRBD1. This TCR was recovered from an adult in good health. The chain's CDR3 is CASSLYRTGKVFNTEAFF. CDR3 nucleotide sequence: TGCGCCAGCAGCTTGTATCGGACAGGGAAAGTTTTTAACACTGAAGCTTTCTTT.